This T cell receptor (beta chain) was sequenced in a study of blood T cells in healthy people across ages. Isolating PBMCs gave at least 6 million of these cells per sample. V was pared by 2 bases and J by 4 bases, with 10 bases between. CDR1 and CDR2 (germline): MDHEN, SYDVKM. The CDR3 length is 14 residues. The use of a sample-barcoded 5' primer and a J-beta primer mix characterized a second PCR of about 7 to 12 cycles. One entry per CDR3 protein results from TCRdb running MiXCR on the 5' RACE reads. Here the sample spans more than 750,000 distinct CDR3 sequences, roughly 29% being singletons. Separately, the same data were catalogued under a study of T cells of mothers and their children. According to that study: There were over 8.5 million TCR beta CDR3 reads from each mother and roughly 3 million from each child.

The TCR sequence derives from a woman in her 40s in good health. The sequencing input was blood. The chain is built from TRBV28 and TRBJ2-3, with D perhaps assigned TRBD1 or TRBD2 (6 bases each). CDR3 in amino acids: CASSLRGQADTQYF. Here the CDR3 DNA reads TGTGCCAGCAGTTTACGGGGGCAGGCAGATACGCAGTATTTT.